This TCR beta chain was profiled in a study of monozygotic twins with inflammatory bowel disease. Findings and limits, study-wide: There was no way to distinguish the different T cell subtypes.

Concerning this clonotype: The antigen is unknown.

From germline, CDR1 is LGHDT and CDR2 YNNKEL (reference sequence). The CDR3 consists of 17 residues. Across eight separate reactions for each sample, cDNA was made. A 6-nucleotide sample barcode was carried by the UMIs, which template switching added. TCRdb reprocessed the 5' RACE reads and keeps a single row for each CDR3 protein, giving no DNA. The sample has about 380,000 distinct CDR3 sequences. The sequence was obtained from a human donor with ulcerative colitis or Crohn's disease, or a healthy co-twin of an affected twin (not recorded which). Material: blood. This chain joins TRBV3-1 and TRBJ1-5; lacking DNA, the TRBD1 call made by TCRdb goes unchecked. CDR3 region: CASSQDIGGAGNQPQHF.